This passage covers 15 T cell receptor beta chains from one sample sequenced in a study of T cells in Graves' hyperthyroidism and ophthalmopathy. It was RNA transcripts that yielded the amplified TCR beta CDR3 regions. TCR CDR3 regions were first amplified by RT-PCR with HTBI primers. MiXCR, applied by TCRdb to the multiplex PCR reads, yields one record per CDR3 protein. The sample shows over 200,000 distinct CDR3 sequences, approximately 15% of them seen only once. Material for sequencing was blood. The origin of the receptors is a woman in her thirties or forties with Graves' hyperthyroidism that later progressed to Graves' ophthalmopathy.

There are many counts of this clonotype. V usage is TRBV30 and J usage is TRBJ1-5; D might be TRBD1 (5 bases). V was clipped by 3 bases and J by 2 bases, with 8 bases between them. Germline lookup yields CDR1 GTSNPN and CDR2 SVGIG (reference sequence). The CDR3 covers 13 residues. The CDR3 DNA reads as TGTGCCTGGAGGGGACGGGGCAATCAGCCCCAGCATTTT. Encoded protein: CAWRGRGNQPQHF.

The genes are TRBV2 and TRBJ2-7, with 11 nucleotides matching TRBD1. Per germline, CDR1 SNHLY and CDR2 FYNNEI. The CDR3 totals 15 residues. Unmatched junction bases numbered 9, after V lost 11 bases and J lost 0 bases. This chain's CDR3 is CARGQGAWSSYEQYF. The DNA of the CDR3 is TGTGCCCGCGGACAGGGGGCATGGAGCTCCTACGAGCAGTACTTC.

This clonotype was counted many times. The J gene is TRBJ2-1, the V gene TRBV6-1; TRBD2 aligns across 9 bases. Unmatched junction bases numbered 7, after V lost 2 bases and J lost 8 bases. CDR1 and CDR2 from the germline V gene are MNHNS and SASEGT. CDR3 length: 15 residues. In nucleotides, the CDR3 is TGTGCCAGCAGTGAATTGCTAGCGGGAAGAGATGAGCAGTTCTTC. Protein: CASSELLAGRDEQFF.

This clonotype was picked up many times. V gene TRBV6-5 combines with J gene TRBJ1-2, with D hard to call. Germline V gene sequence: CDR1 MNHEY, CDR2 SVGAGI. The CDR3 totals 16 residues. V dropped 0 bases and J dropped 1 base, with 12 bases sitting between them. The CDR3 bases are TGTGCCAGCAGTTACTCATCCCTCTCCATTAACTATGGCTACACCTTC. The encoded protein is CASSYSSLSINYGYTF.

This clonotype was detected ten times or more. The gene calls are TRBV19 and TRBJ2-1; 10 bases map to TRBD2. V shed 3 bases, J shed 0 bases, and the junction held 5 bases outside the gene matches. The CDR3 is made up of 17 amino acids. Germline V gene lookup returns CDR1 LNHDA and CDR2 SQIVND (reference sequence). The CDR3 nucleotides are TGTGCCAGTAGTATGGGACTAGCGATGTCCTCCTACAATGAGCAGTTCTTC. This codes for CASSMGLAMSSYNEQFF.

CDR3 sequence reads: CASSLGSGWRQETQYF. For the CDR3, the DNA is TGTGCCAGCAGCTTGGGCTCAGGGTGGAGGCAAGAGACCCAGTACTTC. The rearrangement joins TRBV5-6 to TRBJ2-5; D is perhaps TRBD1 or TRBD2 (5 bases each). V lost 0 bases, J lost 2 bases, and 14 bases lay in between. The CDR3 has 16 amino acids. Germline V gene lookup returns CDR1 SGHDT and CDR2 YYEEEE. The full variable domain, rest sourced from reference TRBV5-6 and TRBJ2-5, is DAGVTQSPTHLIKTRGQQVTLRCSPKSGHDTVSWYQQALGQGPQFIFQYYEEEERQRGNFPDRFSGHQFPNYSSELNVNALLLGDSALYLCASSLGSGWRQETQYFGPGTRLLVL.

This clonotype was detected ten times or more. The CDR3 bases are TGTGCCAGCAGCGGCGAATGGGGGCGCTCCTACGAGCAGTACTTC. Protein product: CASSGEWGRSYEQYF. This chain connects TRBV11-2 to TRBJ2-7; a possible D gene is TRBD1 (6 bases). The CDR3 totals 15 residues. CDR1 is SGHAT, CDR2 FQNNGV, per germline. V was clipped by 5 bases and J by 0 bases, with 14 bases between them.

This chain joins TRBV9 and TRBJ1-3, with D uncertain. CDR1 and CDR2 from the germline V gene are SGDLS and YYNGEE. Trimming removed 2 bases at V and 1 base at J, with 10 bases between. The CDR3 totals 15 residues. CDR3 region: CASSVGQESGNTIYF. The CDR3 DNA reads TGTGCCAGCAGCGTTGGTCAGGAGTCTGGAAACACCATATATTTT.

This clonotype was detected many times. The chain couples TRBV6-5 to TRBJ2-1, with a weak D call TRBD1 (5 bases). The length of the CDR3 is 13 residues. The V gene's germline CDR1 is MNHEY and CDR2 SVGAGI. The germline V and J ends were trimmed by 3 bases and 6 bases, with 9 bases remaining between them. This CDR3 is CASSYLDSNEQFF. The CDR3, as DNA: TGTGCCAGCAGTTATCTCGACAGCAATGAGCAGTTCTTC.

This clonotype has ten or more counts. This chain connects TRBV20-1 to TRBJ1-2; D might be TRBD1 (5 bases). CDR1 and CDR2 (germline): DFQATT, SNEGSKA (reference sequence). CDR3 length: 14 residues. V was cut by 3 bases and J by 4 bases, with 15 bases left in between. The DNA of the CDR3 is TGCAGTGCTAGGACAGCGGAAGAATCCTATGGCTACACCTTC. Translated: CSARTAEESYGYTF.

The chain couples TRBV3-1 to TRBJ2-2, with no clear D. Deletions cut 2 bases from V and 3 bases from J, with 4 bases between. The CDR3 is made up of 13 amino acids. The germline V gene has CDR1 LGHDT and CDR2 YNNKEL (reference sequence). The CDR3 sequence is CASSQPDTGELFF. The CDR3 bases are TGTGCCAGCAGCCAACCGGACACCGGGGAGCTGTTTTTT. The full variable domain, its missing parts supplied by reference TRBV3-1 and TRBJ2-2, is DTAVSQTPKYLVTQMGNDKSIKCEQNLGHDTMYWYKQDSKKFLKIMFSYNNKELIINETVPNRFSPKSPDKAHLNLHINSLELGDSAVYFCASSQPDTGELFFGEGSRLTVL.

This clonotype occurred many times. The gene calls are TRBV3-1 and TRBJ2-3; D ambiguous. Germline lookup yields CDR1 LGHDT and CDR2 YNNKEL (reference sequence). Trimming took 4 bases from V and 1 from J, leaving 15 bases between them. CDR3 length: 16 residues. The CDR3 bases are TGTGCCAGCAGCCCAAACCCGTGGATTGGCACAGATACGCAGTATTTT. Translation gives CASSPNPWIGTDTQYF.

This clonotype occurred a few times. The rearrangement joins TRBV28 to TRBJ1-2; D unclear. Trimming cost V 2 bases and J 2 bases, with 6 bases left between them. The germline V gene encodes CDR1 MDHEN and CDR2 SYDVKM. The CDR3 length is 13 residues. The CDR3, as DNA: TGTGCCAGCAGTTTACCCGGAAACTATGGCTACACCTTC. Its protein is CASSLPGNYGYTF.

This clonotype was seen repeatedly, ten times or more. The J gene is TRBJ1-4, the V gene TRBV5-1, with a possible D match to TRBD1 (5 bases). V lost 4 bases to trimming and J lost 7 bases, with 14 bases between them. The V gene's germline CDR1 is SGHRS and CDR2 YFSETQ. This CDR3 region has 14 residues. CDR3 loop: CASSVDLGGEKLFF. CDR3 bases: TGCGCCAGCAGCGTGGACTTGGGGGGTGAAAAACTGTTTTTT. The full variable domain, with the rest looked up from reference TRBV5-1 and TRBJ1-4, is KAGVTQTPRYLIKTRGQQVTLSCSPISGHRSVSWYQQTPGQGLQFLFEYFSETQRNKGNFPGRFSGRQFSNSRSEMNVSTLELGDSALYLCASSVDLGGEKLFFGSGTQLSVL.

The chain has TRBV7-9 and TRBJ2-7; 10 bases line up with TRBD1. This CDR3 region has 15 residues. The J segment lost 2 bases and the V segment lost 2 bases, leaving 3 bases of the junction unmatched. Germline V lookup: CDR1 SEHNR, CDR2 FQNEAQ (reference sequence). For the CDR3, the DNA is TGTGCCAGCAGCTTAACCGGGACAGGGGCCTACGAGCAGTACTTC. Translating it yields CASSLTGTGAYEQYF.